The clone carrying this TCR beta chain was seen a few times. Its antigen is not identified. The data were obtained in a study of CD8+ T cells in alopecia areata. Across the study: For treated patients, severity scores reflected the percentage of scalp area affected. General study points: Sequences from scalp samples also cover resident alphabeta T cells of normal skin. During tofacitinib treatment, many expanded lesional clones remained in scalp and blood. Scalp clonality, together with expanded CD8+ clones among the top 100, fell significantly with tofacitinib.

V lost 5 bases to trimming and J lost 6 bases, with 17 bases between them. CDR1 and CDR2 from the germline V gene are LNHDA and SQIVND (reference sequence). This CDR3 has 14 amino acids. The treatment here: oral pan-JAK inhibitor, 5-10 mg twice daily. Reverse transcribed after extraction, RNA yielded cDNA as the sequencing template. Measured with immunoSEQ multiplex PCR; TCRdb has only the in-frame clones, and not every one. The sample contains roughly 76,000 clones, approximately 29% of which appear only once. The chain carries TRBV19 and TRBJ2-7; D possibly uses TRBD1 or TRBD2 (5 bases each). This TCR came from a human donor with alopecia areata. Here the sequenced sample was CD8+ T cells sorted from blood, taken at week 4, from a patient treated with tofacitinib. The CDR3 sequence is CASSPRDGVTEQYF. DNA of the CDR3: TGTGCCAGTAGTCCCCGGGACGGCGTGACCGAGCAGTACTTC.